What follows is one T cell receptor beta chain and its context. Its target antigen remains unknown. No base qualities exist here, and no much larger clone lies one base off it. From V the trimming removes 4 bases and from J it removes 3 bases, while the gene matches leave 12 bases of the junction unaccounted for. The CDR3 starts with the cysteine, ends with the phenylalanine, and has 17 residues. Kept here is only the CDR3 DNA, which spans 51 bases and is read in frame from base 1. CDR1 and CDR2 were assigned from the germline V gene as MDHEN and SYDVKM. The library was produced with PCR. These reads were obtained on an Illumina HiSeq 4000. Preparation of bulk TCR libraries followed a previously described approach, with the TCR primers listed in Table S5. Purification of total RNA was performed with the Qiagen AllPrep DNA/RNA kit. Reads from multiple sequencing runs of the same library were pooled before analysis. Turning to the authors' computational methods: Reads were retained only if an exact TCR constant sequence was present, and the retained reads were trimmed to 150 nt and grouped according to their 12-nt molecular barcodes. Reads in each barcode group were sub-clustered using a 15% Levenshtein threshold, and a quality-weighted consensus sequence was built for each RNA molecule. Non-functional sequences were discarded, and so were lower-count sequences lying one edit away from another sequence. Based on a fit of two negative binomial distributions, barcode sub-clusters having less than 20% of the maximum read count were discarded. TCRdb reprocessing: public reads trimmed at Q25 with fastp, clones called with MiXCR, in-frame beta chains kept. Here each entry gathers all rows of one CDR3 protein and keeps the most common genes and DNA. These V and J calls originate from TCRdb's pipeline instead of the authors' own analysis. This sample comprises about 640,000 distinct CDR3 sequences, 15% to 20% of them detected only once. Together, the top ten hold 0.7% to 1% of the sample.

These data originate in a study of molecular identifiers for immune sequencing clone quantification (dated by TCRdb to between 2017 and 2018). About the study as a whole: For a replicate experiment, RNA from roughly 21,000 or 96,000 naive CD8 T cells was divided into five aliquots, and four of the five aliquots were sequenced. The study was a methods study using CD8 T cells to benchmark molecular-identifier clustering-based TCR repertoire sequencing (MIDCIRS) and TCR RNA copy counting.

Results the study describes overall, beyond this receptor: In CMV-specific effector cells, clones with more than 20 RNA copies contained over 97% of molecules, whereas in naive cells such clones contained under 1% of molecules. Identical TCR molecules sharing a barcode could cause highly expanded clone sizes to be underestimated. Modeling estimated around 3.2 recovered TCR RNA copies per cell, compared with approximately 10 by digital PCR, which implies roughly 30% capture efficiency. When barcode sub-clustering was omitted, TCR diversity was inflated by chimeric consensus sequences, with chimeras reaching as high as 47%. The naive libraries included spiked-in Jurkat TCR RNA (roughly 9 copies' worth), and this RNA is not part of the donor repertoire. Spiked-in Jurkat TCR RNA equal to a single cell's worth was reported to be detectable even within 1,100,000 naive CD8 T cells.

Naive CD8 T cell libraries were made from 20,000 to 1,000,000 sorted cells using 10%, 30% or 50% of purified RNA. Naive CD8 T cells were FACS-sorted as CD8+CD4-CCR7+CD45RA+ on a BD FACSAria II into RLT Plus buffer. To test detection sensitivity, Jurkat RNA equal to about nine TCR copies was added to samples of 20,000-1,000,000 naive CD8 T cells. Enrichment of CD8 T cells was performed with RosetteSep CD8+ T Cell Enrichment Cocktail and Ficoll-Paque, after which ACK red cell lysis was carried out. The sample consisted of naive CD8+ T cells from blood, with Jurkat cell RNA spiked in. Explained via the paper, the cell subset or site label denotes: FACS-sorted CD8+CD4-CCR7+CD45RA+ naive T cells. The source is a human donor in good health. Some libraries in this study had Jurkat cell RNA spiked in. This chain is built from TRBV28 and TRBJ2-7, with 10 bases in between that match TRBD2. CDR3 protein: CASSSHLDGLADYEQYF. The nucleotides are TGTGCCAGCAGTTCCCACCTAGATGGACTAGCGGACTACGAGCAGTACTTC.